This T cell receptor beta chain was captured in a study of T-cell reconstitution after alpha-beta-depleted transplantation in children. This sample's TCRbeta library carried unique molecular identifier barcodes. Using its own MiXCR run on the PCR reads, TCRdb lists one record per CDR3 protein. This sample has roughly 790,000 distinct CDR3 sequences; approximately 15% occur once, and the top ten carry roughly 5%. Germline V gene lookup returns CDR1 SGDLS and CDR2 YYNGEE. Trimming left V 3 bases short and J 2 bases short, with 18 bases between. The CDR3 sequence is 16 residues long. The chain joins TRBV9 to TRBJ2-7, with a tentative D call TRBD1 (6 bases). The specimen comprised PBMCs, mostly from graft donor cells, sampled 360 days after TCRalphabeta/CD19-depleted stem cell transplant. The clonotype comes from a male patient between 5 and 17 years old who had a stem cell transplant for acute lymphoblastic leukemia, so the T cells may come from the graft donor. As DNA, the CDR3 is TGTGCCAGCAGCGCCGACCCACAGGGCGGACCCTACGAGCAGTACTTC. Protein sequence: CASSADPQGGPYEQYF.